The 4 T cell receptor beta chains reported below all come from one sample, sequenced in a study of synovial regulatory T cells in juvenile arthritis. The method was immunoSEQ multiplex PCR; TCRdb's version includes in-frame clones alone and lacks a portion of them. The clone table shows 9,000 to 10,000 clones, with the ten largest holding over 0.65%. Input material: Treg cells from blood. Stated subset: remaining (HLA-DR-negative) circulating blood Treg cells. The receptors shown here come from a donor between 2 and 35 years old with juvenile idiopathic arthritis.

The gene calls are TRBV5-1 and TRBJ2-7; without DNA, the TCRdb call of TRBD1 cannot be checked. Germline V gives CDR1 SGHRS, CDR2 YFSETQ. This CDR3 comprises 14 residues. There is no recorded DNA. The CDR3 loop reads CASGIGTPLGEQYF.

The V call is TRBV19, the J call TRBJ2-4. Germline V gives CDR1 LNHDA, CDR2 SQIVND (reference sequence). The CDR3 spans 16 residues. The DNA sequence is not available. The chain's CDR3 is CASSMWARGGGNIQYF.

The chain's CDR3 is CASRTAGQGGDYTF. The gene calls are TRBV5-6 and TRBJ1-2; no DNA is available, so the TRBD1 call from TCRdb remains unchecked. CDR1 SGHDT and CDR2 YYEEEE come from the germline V gene. The CDR3 is made up of 14 amino acids. No DNA was logged.

The CDR3 sequence: CASSLHGKGAFF. This chain connects TRBV5-4 to TRBJ1-1. The CDR3 is made up of 12 amino acids. No DNA is listed. Germline CDR1 and CDR2: SGHNT and YYREEE (reference sequence).